This T cell receptor (beta chain) was captured by sequencing in a study of response to subunit inactivated influenza vaccine. Losses at the gene ends were 6 bases for V and 4 bases for J; bases not matched to a gene: 6. The CDR3 has 13 amino acids. The germline V gene encodes CDR1 MNHEY and CDR2 SMNVEV (reference sequence). TCRdb itself ran the RT-PCR reads through MiXCR, one entry per CDR3 protein. The table records about 500,000 distinct CDR3 sequences, 16% of them present only once. There are a few counts of this clonotype. This sample comprised CD4+ T cells sorted from PBMCs, obtained 23 months after vaccination. The receptor's source is a man aged 45-69 years who received an inactivated influenza vaccine. The gene calls are TRBV27 and TRBJ2-7, with 7 bases lining up with TRBD2. The DNA of the CDR3 is TGTGCCAGCAGGTGGCGGGGGACTTACGAGCAGTACTTC. This translates into CASRWRGTYEQYF.